The 26 T cell receptor beta chains below come from one sample, sequenced in a study of CD4 and CD8 cells across lung adenocarcinoma regions. Each CDR3 protein gets one entry after TCRdb re-called the PCR reads with MiXCR. The table includes 2,000 or so distinct CDR3 sequences, more than 60% detected once. The sequencing input was CD4+ T cells from the margin of a lung tumor. The receptor source for this set is a female donor with lung adenocarcinoma. The CD4 and CD8 labels of this study may be unreliable.

A few counts support this clonotype. The V gene is TRBV6-1, the J gene TRBJ2-1, with D possibly matching TRBD2 (5 bases). The tail of the sequence fits TRBJ2-5 better, so the J call may be wrong. In germline, CDR1 is MNHNS, CDR2 SASEGT. The CDR3 spans 14 residues. CDR3 coding DNA: TGTGCCAGCAGTCCCCCCCGGGGACAAGAGACCCAGTACTTC. Translation: CASSPPRGQETQYF.

The rearrangement uses TRBV12-3 or TRBV12-4 and TRBJ2-3; 12 positions match TRBD2. Losses at the gene ends were 7 bases for V and 7 bases for J; bases not matched to a gene: 15. This CDR3 spans 17 amino acids. CDR3 bases: TGTGCCAGCACCCCGGCCCGGACTAGCGGGGACTCTCATACGCAGTATTTT. Its protein product is CASTPARTSGDSHTQYF.

This sequence joins TRBV28 and TRBJ1-6; D remains unclear. Trimming took 3 bases from V and 10 from J, leaving 19 bases between them. The length of the CDR3 is 16 residues. The germline V gene encodes CDR1 MDHEN and CDR2 SYDVKM. The CDR3 DNA follows: TGTGCCAGCAGTTTTCGGTGGCAAGGGTGGAGATCACCCCTCCACTTT. Translated: CASSFRWQGWRSPLHF.

This clonotype appeared a few times. The chain couples TRBV27 to TRBJ2-1, with TRBD2 identical over 8 bases. The J call may not be correct, given that the DNA end is closer to TRBJ2-7. The CDR3 loop spans 15 amino acids. The germline V gene has CDR1 MNHEY and CDR2 SMNVEV (reference sequence). In DNA form, the CDR3 reads TGTGCCAGCAGTCACCTCTCGGGAGGGTCCGGCGAGCAGTACTTC. Translating it yields CASSHLSGGSGEQYF.

The V and J genes are TRBV27 and TRBJ2-4; the D gene could be TRBD1 or TRBD2 (6 bases each). CDR1 MNHEY and CDR2 SMNVEV come from the germline V gene (reference sequence). This CDR3 contains 15 residues. Trimming removed 9 bases at V and 13 bases at J, with 28 bases between. The CDR3, as DNA: TGTGCCAGGGGCCACGGGGGCGGGGAACGAAACACCCAGTACTTC. It codes for CARGHGGGERNTQYF.

The chain joins TRBV6-1 to TRBJ2-5, with 7 bases aligning to TRBD2. The germline V gene encodes CDR1 MNHNS and CDR2 SASEGT. The V and J ends lost 2 bases and 4 bases, in that order; junction bases with no gene match: 7. The CDR3 sequence is 15 residues long. The CDR3 sequence is CASSESGMAGETQYF. The CDR3 DNA follows: TGTGCCAGCAGTGAAAGCGGGATGGCGGGAGAGACCCAGTACTTC.

The chain has TRBV11-3 and TRBJ2-1; 7 bases agree with TRBD2. The last part of the DNA fits TRBJ2-7 better; the J call may be wrong. Looked up from germline, CDR1 is SGHNT and CDR2 is YENEEA. The CDR3 loop spans 15 amino acids. CDR3 DNA sequence: TGTGCCAGCAGCCAAGGTCGGGGGGACTTCTACGAGCAGTACTTC. Its translation is CASSQGRGDFYEQYF.

This clonotype occurred a few times. The rearrangement links TRBV6-1 to TRBJ2-7; D remains ambiguous. This CDR3 is built from 11 residues. V lost 6 bases and J 4 bases, leaving 7 bases between the germline ends. Germline-derived CDR1 and CDR2 are MNHNS and SASEGT. As DNA, the CDR3 is TGTGCCAGCAGCCGAATATACGAGCAGTACTTC. Protein: CASSRIYEQYF.

This clonotype has a single count. This chain uses TRBV25-1 with TRBJ2-5; D unresolved. V was shortened by 1 base and J by 8 bases, with 8 bases between the two germline ends. Germline V lookup: CDR1 MGHDK, CDR2 SYGVNS. This CDR3 is built from 12 residues. The CDR3 DNA follows: TGTGCCAGCAGTGAATTTGAGAGAACCCAGTACTTC. Encoded protein: CASSEFERTQYF.

This clonotype was seen just once. The chain couples TRBV27 to TRBJ2-4; D might be TRBD2 (6 bases). The CDR3 runs to 15 residues. Germline CDR1 MNHEY, CDR2 SMNVEV (reference sequence). Trimming removed 7 bases at V and 12 bases at J, with 25 bases between. Written as DNA, the CDR3 is TGTGCCAGCACCATCCTCGGCGGGGACCGAGACACTCAGTACTTC. Translating gives CASTILGGDRDTQYF.

The chain uses TRBV10-3 and TRBJ1-2, with D possibly matching TRBD1 (5 bases). The germline gives CDR1 ENHRY, CDR2 SYGVKD. The V end was cut by 10 bases, the J end by 12 bases, with 24 bases between. There are 13 residues in the CDR3. The CDR3 DNA follows: TGTGCCACCCGGGGGTATAGGGAGGACCGAGACACCTTC. Its protein is CATRGYREDRDTF.

Turning to this clonotype: A junction end diverges from the germline sequence, so it may reflect a read error. This rearrangement joins TRBV27 to TRBJ2-4; D is tentatively TRBD1 or TRBD2 (5 bases each). The germline V gene has CDR1 MNHEY and CDR2 SMNVEV (reference sequence). The CDR3 runs to 15 residues. In nucleotides, the CDR3 is TGTGCCGGCAGCAACGTGGGCCGGGACCAAGAGATCCAGTACTTC. It translates to CAGSNVGRDQEIQYF.

The V call is TRBV10-2, the J call TRBJ2-1; D not resolved. This CDR3 region has 13 residues. Per the germline V gene, CDR1 is WSHSY and CDR2 is SAAADI. The ends were cut back, 3 bases at V and 7 bases at J, with 10 bases in the middle. The CDR3 DNA follows: TGCGCCAGCAGTGACCCCGCCGGGAATGAGCAGTTCTTC. Amino acid sequence: CASSDPAGNEQFF.

The CDR3 region has the DNA TGTGCCAGCAGTCGGGGCTTGGGGGATTTGATCACCGGGGCGCAGTATTTT. Protein sequence: CASSRGLGDLITGAQYF. J is TRBJ2-2 and V is TRBV6-1, with D tentatively TRBD1 or TRBD2 (5 bases each). The J call may be in error: the DNA end matches TRBJ2-3 better. Germline V gene sequence: CDR1 MNHNS, CDR2 SASEGT. CDR3 size: 17 residues.

The chain carries TRBV27 and TRBJ2-7; D may be TRBD2 (7 bases). CDR3 length: 16 amino acids. V was pared by 5 bases and J by 2 bases, with 19 bases between. The germline V gene encodes CDR1 MNHEY and CDR2 SMNVEV (reference sequence). CDR3: CASSNLGRGATYEQYF. For the CDR3, the DNA is TGTGCCAGCAGTAACTTAGGTCGGGGGGCAACCTACGAGCAGTACTTC.

The chain has TRBV10-2 and TRBJ2-3; 8 nucleotides align to TRBD2. The CDR3 has 15 residues. CDR1 is WSHSY, CDR2 SAAADI, per germline. The V and J ends lost 2 bases and 5 bases, in that order; junction bases with no gene match: 6. The CDR3 here is CASSEMAGGGDTQYF. In DNA, the CDR3 is TGCGCCAGCAGTGAGATGGCGGGAGGAGGAGATACGCAGTATTTT.

By sample fraction, this clonotype is large. This chain uses TRBV6-4 with TRBJ2-3, with a tentative D call TRBD2 (6 bases). Germline CDR1 and CDR2: MRHNA and SNTAGT. The CDR3 has 16 residues. V dropped 3 bases and J dropped 4 bases, with 17 bases sitting between them. The CDR3 is CASSEGDGTGADTQYF. The DNA of the CDR3 is TGTGCCAGCAGTGAAGGGGACGGGACGGGAGCAGATACGCAGTATTTT.

This chain uses TRBV3-1 with TRBJ2-5; D ambiguous. Trimming pared 6 bases from V and 7 bases from J, leaving 15 bases between. Germline V gene sequence: CDR1 LGHDT, CDR2 YNNKEL (reference sequence). CDR3 length: 13 residues. CDR3 region: CASSPRQAVTQYF. As DNA, the CDR3 is TGTGCCAGCAGTCCTAGGCAGGCAGTGACCCAGTACTTC.

This clonotype is categorized as large (0.1 to 1%). The chain has TRBV6-5 and TRBJ2-2, with D unclear. The CDR3 is 11 amino acids. Germline V gene data show CDR1 as MNHEY and CDR2 as SVGAGI. V gave up 8 bases and J gave up 9 bases, with 10 bases separating them. The CDR3 DNA reads TGTGCCAGCCACTCGGGCCGGGAGCTGTTTTTT. It is translated as CASHSGRELFF.

The V call is TRBV6-5, the J call TRBJ2-3; unclear D gene. V shed 4 bases and J shed 2 bases, with 13 bases lying between them. The length of the CDR3 is 15 residues. The germline V gene encodes CDR1 MNHEY and CDR2 SVGAGI. Here the CDR3 DNA reads TGTGCCAGCAGTTTAAGGAACAGAGCCACAGATACGCAGTATTTT. Amino acid sequence: CASSLRNRATDTQYF.

This clonotype occurred once. The rearrangement uses TRBV6-5 and TRBJ2-1; D not certain. Germline CDR1 reads MNHEY; CDR2 reads SVGAGI. This CDR3 has 16 amino acids. V shed 2 bases and J shed 1 base, with 12 bases lying between them. The CDR3, as DNA: TGTGCCAGCAGTTACCGTGGGATAGGTTCCTACAATGAGCAGTTCTTC. Its protein is CASSYRGIGSYNEQFF.

This chain uses TRBV27 with TRBJ2-1, with 7 bases matching TRBD1. Near its end, the DNA agrees better with TRBJ2-7, so the J call may be wrong. The CDR3 loop spans 17 amino acids. Germline CDR1 is MNHEY and CDR2 is SMNVEV (reference sequence). The CDR3 sequence is CASSPQGGRMGYNEQYF. CDR3 coding DNA: TGTGCCAGCAGTCCCCAAGGGGGCCGAATGGGCTACAATGAGCAGTACTTC.

The V and J genes are TRBV6-5 and TRBJ2-5, with D perhaps being TRBD1 or TRBD2 (6 bases each). The germline CDR1 and CDR2 sequences are MNHEY and SVGAGI. The V end lost 0 bases, the J end lost 7 bases, and 18 bases lay between the germline ends. The CDR3 has 16 residues. The CDR3 DNA follows: TGTGCCAGCAGTTACTCGATGTCGGGGGCGGGCGGGACCCAGTACTTC. Translating gives CASSYSMSGAGGTQYF.

This clonotype was detected only once. The gene calls are TRBV6-1 and TRBJ2-3; TRBD2 agrees at 9 bases. CDR1 MNHNS and CDR2 SASEGT come from the germline V gene. Trimming removed 6 bases from V and 2 bases from J; junction bases left unmatched: 6. CDR3 length equals 15 residues. The CDR3 loop is CASSALAGNTDTQYF. DNA for the CDR3: TGTGCCAGCAGCGCCCTAGCGGGGAACACAGATACGCAGTATTTT.

The genes are TRBV6-1 and TRBJ2-1; the D is unclear. CDR1 and CDR2 from the germline V gene are MNHNS and SASEGT. The CDR3 covers 13 residues. V lost 5 bases and J 3 bases, leaving 8 bases between the germline ends. The CDR3 sequence is CASSQLDYNEQFF. CDR3 bases: TGTGCCAGCAGTCAGCTAGACTACAATGAGCAGTTCTTC.

The sample holds a few counts of this clonotype. This sequence may be a read error, since a much larger clone differs from it by one base. The chain links TRBV6-4 to TRBJ2-5, with 7 bases identical to TRBD2. From germline, CDR1 is MRHNA and CDR2 SNTAGT. With V trimmed by 4 bases and J by 11 bases, 13 bases remained unmatched. The CDR3 contains 14 residues. The chain's CDR3 is CASSVLASYNEQYF. The CDR3 DNA follows: TGTGCCAGCAGTGTACTAGCGTCCTACAATGAGCAGTACTTC.